Listed below are T cell receptor beta chains from one sample, sequenced in a study of tumor-infiltrating lymphocytes in primary liver carcinoma. TCRdb re-derived calls from the multiplex PCR reads in MiXCR, one entry per CDR3 protein. The sample has over 45,000 distinct CDR3 sequences; about three quarters are singletons. Sequenced material: liver tumor tissue from sampling region 5. These receptors all stem from a man aged 35-49 years with primary liver carcinoma and hepatitis B virus infection. CDR3s include the opening cysteine and the closing phenylalanine or tryptophan. D genes are given only for firm matches. For some rows the clone size is stated as once, few or many, or as a class when expanded; others skip it.

TRBJ2-5 | - | - | TRBV11-2 | CASSLWLDGTKTKYF | TGTGCTAGCAGCTTATGGCTGGACGGGACAAAGACCAAGTACTTC
TRBJ2-2 | - | - | TRBV10-1 | CARSESSQYTGELFF | TGCGCCAGAAGTGAGTCATCGCAGTATACCGGGGAGCTGTTTTTT
TRBJ2-1 | - | TRBD2 | TRBV10-3 | CAISVDGAFSGSEGNEQLF | TGTGCCATCAGTGTCGATGGGGCATTTAGCGGGAGTGAGGGCAATGAGCAGCTCTTC
TRBJ2-5 | - | - | TRBV6-5 | CSSGLVGVETQYF | TGTTCCAGCGGGCTAGTGGGAGTGGAGACCCAGTACTTC
TRBJ1-1 | few | - | TRBV20-1 | CSARSGYGTEAFF | TGCAGTGCTAGATCTGGATATGGCACTGAAGCTTTCTTT
TRBJ2-5 | - | TRBD2 | TRBV11-2 | CTSSLGLAGVGQKTQNF | TGTACCAGCAGCTTAGGGCTAGCGGGAGTGGGCCAAAAGACCCAGAACTTC
TRBJ2-1 | - | TRBD2 | TRBV7-8 | CASSSGLVGGEQFF | TGTGCCAGCAGCTCCGGACTAGTGGGAGGGGAGCAGTTCTTC
TRBJ2-7 | - | - | TRBV29-1 | CSARRTVRDEHYF | TGCAGCGCAAGGCGGACAGTCCGTGACGAGCACTACTTC
TRBJ2-3 | - | - | TRBV29-1 | CSVEGRDGTVTQYF | TGCAGCGTTGAGGGTCGGGACGGCACAGTTACGCAGTATTTT
TRBJ1-1 | many | TRBD1 | TRBV28 | CASSLNRGLYEAFF | TGTGCCAGCAGTTTAAACAGGGGGCTTTATGAAGCTTTCTTT
TRBJ1-2 | many | - | TRBV7-8 | CASSLGTEYGYTF | TGTGCCAGCAGCCTCGGGACGGAATATGGCTACACCTTC
TRBJ2-5 | many | TRBD2 | TRBV5-1 | CASSLGLAGQQETQYF | TGCGCCAGCAGCTTGGGGCTAGCGGGCCAACAAGAGACCCAGTACTTC
TRBJ2-5 | - | TRBD2 | TRBV11-2 | CVSSLGLAGVRQETQYF | TGTGTCAGCAGCTTAGGGCTCGCGGGAGTGCGCCAAGAGACCCAGTACTTC
TRBJ2-7 | - | - | TRBV12-3/TRBV12-4 | CASSLRESYEHYF | TGTGCTAGCAGTTTAAGGGAATCCTACGAGCACTACTTC
TRBJ2-5 | many | TRBD1 | TRBV29-1 | CSVDRGQETQYF | TGCAGCGTTGACAGGGGGCAAGAGACCCAGTACTTC
TRBJ2-3 | - | - | TRBV13 | CANSLGQKYGGTHYF | TGTGCCAACAGCTTGGGACAGAAGTACGGGGGTACGCATTATTTT
TRBJ1-5 | - | - | TRBV28 | CASSFDKGRNQPQHF | TGTGCCAGCAGTTTTGACAAGGGTCGCAATCAGCCCCAGCATTTT
TRBJ1-2 | once | - | TRBV12-3/TRBV12-4 | CASSSPHGPGYYGYTF | TGTGCCAGTAGTTCCCCTCACGGACCGGGCTACTATGGCTACACCTTC
TRBJ2-2 | - | - | TRBV12-3/TRBV12-4 | CASTLQNTGELFF | TGCGCCAGCACTCTTCAAAACACCGGGGAGCTGTTTTTT
TRBJ2-1 | many | TRBD2 | TRBV7-3 | CASSSGLAGVRQFF | TGTGCCAGCAGCTCGGGACTAGCCGGGGTCCGGCAGTTCTTC
TRBJ2-3 | - | - | TRBV7-2 | CASSLREARPDTQYF | TGTGCCAGCAGCTTGAGGGAAGCCCGCCCAGATACGCAGTATTTT
TRBJ2-3 | - | - | TRBV2 | CASTKGRGVQTDTQYF | TGTGCCAGCACCAAAGGAAGGGGGGTCCAGACAGATACGCAGTATTTT
TRBJ2-7 | many | TRBD2 | TRBV12-3/TRBV12-4 | CASSSPTAGAIYEQYF | TGTGCCAGCAGTTCCCCCACAGCGGGAGCAATCTACGAGCAGTACTTC
TRBJ2-1 | few | - | TRBV12-3/TRBV12-4 | CASSPRGAREGSYNEQFF | TGTGCCAGCAGTCCTAGGGGAGCGAGAGAAGGCTCTTACAATGAACAGTTCTTC
TRBJ1-5 | - | TRBD1 | TRBV28 | CVSSRTGGSGNQPQHF | TGTGTCAGCAGTCGGACAGGGGGCTCGGGGAATCAGCCCCAGCATTTT
TRBJ2-7 | - | TRBD1 | TRBV30 | CAWEQGAGEQYF | TGTGCCTGGGAGCAGGGGGCGGGGGAGCAGTACTTC
TRBJ2-2 | many | - | TRBV5-1 | CASSLMFGGTVNTGELFF | TGCGCCAGCAGCTTGATGTTTGGAGGGACGGTGAACACCGGGGAGCTGTTTTTT
TRBJ2-3 | - | TRBD1 | TRBV6-5 | CASSPPGQIDTQYF | TGTGCCAGCAGTCCCCCGGGACAGATAGATACGCAGTATTTT
TRBJ1-1 | - | TRBD1 | TRBV6-6 | CASSAGQGNSEAFF | TGTGCCAGCAGTGCGGGACAGGGTAACAGTGAAGCTTTCTTT
TRBJ2-4 | once | TRBD2 | TRBV28 | CTSSLVMVGGALVKNIQYF | TGTACCAGCAGTTTAGTGATGGTGGGAGGGGCCCTGGTCAAAAACATTCAGTACTTC
TRBJ2-5 | few | - | TRBV29-1 | CSGVGGGETQYF | TGCAGCGGGGTAGGGGGCGGGGAGACTCAGTACTTC
TRBJ2-7 | few | - | TRBV28 | CASSLIAYYYGQYF | TGTGCCAGTAGTTTAATTGCCTATTACTACGGGCAGTACTTC
TRBJ2-7 | many | - | TRBV12-3/TRBV12-4 | CASEARGAREQYF | TGTGCCAGTGAGGCCCGGGGGGCTCGTGAGCAGTACTTC
TRBJ1-2 | once | TRBD1 | TRBV29-1 | CNADRVLGYTF | TGCAACGCTGACAGGGTTCTTGGCTACACCTTC
TRBJ2-1 | few | TRBD2 | TRBV11-3 | CASSIEGGDEQFF | TGTGCCAGCAGCATAGAGGGAGGGGATGAGCAGTTCTTC
TRBJ2-2 | - | - | TRBV12-3/TRBV12-4 | CAVSYRNTGELFF | TGTGCCGTCAGCTACAGGAACACCGGGGAGCTGTTTTTT
TRBJ2-3 | once | - | TRBV11-2 | CASSFQASNTDTQYF | TGTGCCAGCAGCTTTCAGGCTTCTAATACAGATACGCAGTATTTT
TRBJ1-1 | many | TRBD1 | TRBV29-1 | CSVARDRVTAGNTEAFF | TGCAGCGTAGCCAGGGACAGGGTTACGGCAGGGAACACTGAAGCTTTCTTT
TRBJ2-7 | - | - | TRBV6-1 | CASRDERSYEQYF | TGTGCCAGCAGAGATGAGAGGAGCTACGAGCAGTACTTC
TRBJ2-2 | many | - | TRBV7-8 | CASSLVRVANTGELFF | TGTGCCAGCAGCTTAGTAAGGGTGGCGAACACCGGGGAGCTGTTTTTT
TRBJ2-1 | once | - | TRBV7-8 | CASSQLARVETQFF | TGTGCCAGCAGCCAATTAGCGAGAGTAGAGACCCAGTTCTTC
TRBJ1-2 | few | - | TRBV6-2/TRBV6-3 | CASSYPVRAGYTF | TGTGCCAGCAGTTACCCTGTACGGGCAGGCTACACCTTC
TRBJ2-2 | - | - | TRBV6-5 | CASSLRQPGVNTGELLF | TGTGCCAGCAGTCTCCGCCAACCTGGAGTGAACACCGGGGAGCTGTTGTTT
TRBJ2-2 | - | - | TRBV19 | CATGTGGTGDLFF | TGTGCCACCGGGACGGGTGGGACCGGGGACCTGTTTTTT
TRBJ2-7 | - | - | TRBV11-2 | CTSGSTRRRRYEQYF | TGTACCAGCGGCTCAACCAGGAGGAGAAGATACGAGCAGTACTTC